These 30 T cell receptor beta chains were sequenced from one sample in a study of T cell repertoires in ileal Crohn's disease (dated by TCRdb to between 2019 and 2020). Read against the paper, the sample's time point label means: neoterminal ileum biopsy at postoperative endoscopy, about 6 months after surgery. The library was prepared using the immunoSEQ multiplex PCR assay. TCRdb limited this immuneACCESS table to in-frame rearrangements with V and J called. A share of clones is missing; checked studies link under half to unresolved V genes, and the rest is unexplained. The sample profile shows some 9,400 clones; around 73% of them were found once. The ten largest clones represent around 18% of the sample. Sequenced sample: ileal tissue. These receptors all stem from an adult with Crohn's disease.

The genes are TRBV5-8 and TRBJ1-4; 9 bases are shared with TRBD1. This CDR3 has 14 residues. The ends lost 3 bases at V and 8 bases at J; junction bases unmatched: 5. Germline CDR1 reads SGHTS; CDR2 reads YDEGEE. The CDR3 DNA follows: TGTGCCAGCAGCTCGGGACAGGGCTGGGAAAAACTGTTTTTT. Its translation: CASSSGQGWEKLFF.

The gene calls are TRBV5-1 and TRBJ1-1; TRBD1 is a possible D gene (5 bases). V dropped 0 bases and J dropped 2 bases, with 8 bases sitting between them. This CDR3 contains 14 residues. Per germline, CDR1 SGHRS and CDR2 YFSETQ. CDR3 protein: CASSLAQGNTEAFF. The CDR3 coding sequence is TGCGCCAGCAGCTTGGCCCAGGGAAACACTGAAGCTTTCTTT.

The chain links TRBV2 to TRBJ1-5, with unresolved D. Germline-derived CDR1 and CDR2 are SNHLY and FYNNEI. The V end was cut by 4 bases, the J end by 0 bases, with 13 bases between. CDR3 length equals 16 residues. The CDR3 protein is CASSVGGGYSNQPQHF. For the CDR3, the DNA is TGTGCCAGCAGTGTAGGTGGCGGATATAGCAATCAGCCCCAGCATTTT.

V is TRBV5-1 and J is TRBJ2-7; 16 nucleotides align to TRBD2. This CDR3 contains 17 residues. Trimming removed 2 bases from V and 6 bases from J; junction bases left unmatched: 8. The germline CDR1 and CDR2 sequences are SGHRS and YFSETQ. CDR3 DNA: TGCGCCAGCAGCTTTGGGACTAGCGGGAGGGTTAAGGTCGAGCAGTACTTC. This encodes CASSFGTSGRVKVEQYF.

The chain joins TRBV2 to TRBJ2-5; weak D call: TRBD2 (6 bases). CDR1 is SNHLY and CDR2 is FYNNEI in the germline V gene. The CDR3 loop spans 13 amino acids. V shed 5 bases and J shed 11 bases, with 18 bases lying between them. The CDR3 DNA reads TGTGCCAGCAGTCCAACTTCTGGCGGGGAGCAGTACTTC. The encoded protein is CASSPTSGGEQYF.

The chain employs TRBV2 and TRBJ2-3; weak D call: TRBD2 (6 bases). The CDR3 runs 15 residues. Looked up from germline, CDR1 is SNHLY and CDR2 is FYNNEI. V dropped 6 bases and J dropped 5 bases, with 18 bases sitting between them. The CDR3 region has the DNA TGTGCCAGCAGCAGGGACTTCCCAGAAGGAGATACGCAGTATTTT. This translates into CASSRDFPEGDTQYF.

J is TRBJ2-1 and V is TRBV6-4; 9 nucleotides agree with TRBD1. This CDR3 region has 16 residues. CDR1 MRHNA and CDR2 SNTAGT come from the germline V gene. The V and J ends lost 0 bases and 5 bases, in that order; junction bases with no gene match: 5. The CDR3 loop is CASSDSGGQGHNEQFF. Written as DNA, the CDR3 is TGTGCCAGCAGTGACTCGGGAGGACAGGGGCACAATGAGCAGTTCTTC.

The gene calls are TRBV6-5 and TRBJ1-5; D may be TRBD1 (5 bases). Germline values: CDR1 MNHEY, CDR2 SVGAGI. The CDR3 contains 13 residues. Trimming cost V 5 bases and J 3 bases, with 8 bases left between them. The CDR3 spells CASSIRDNQPQHF. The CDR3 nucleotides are TGTGCCAGCAGTATCAGGGACAATCAGCCCCAGCATTTT.

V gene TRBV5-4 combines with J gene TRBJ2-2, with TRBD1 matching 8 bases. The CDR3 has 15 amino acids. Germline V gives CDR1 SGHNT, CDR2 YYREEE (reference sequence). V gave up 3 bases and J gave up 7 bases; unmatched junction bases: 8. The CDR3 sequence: CASSSGQGYGGELFF. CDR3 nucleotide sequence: TGTGCCAGCAGCTCCGGACAGGGTTATGGCGGGGAGCTGTTTTTT.

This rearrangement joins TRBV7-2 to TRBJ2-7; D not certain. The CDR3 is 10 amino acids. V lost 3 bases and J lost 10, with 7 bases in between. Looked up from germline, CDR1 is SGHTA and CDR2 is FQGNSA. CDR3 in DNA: TGTGCCAGCAGCTTCGGGTCACAGTACTTC. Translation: CASSFGSQYF.

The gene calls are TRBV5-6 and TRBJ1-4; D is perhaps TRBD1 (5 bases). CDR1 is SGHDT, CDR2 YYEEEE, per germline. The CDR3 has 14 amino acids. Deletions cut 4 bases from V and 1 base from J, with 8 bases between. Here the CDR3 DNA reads TGTGCCAGCAGCAGGACAATAACTAATGAAAAACTGTTTTTT. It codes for CASSRTITNEKLFF. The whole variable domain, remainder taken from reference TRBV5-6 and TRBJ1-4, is DAGVTQSPTHLIKTRGQQVTLRCSPKSGHDTVSWYQQALGQGPQFIFQYYEEEERQRGNFPDRFSGHQFPNYSSELNVNALLLGDSALYLCASSRTITNEKLFFGSGTQLSVL.

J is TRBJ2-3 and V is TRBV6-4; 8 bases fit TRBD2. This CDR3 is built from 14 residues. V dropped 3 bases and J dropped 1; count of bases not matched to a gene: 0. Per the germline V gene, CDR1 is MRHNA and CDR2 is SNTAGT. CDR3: CASSEAGGTDTQYF. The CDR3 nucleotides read TGTGCCAGCAGTGAAGCGGGGGGCACAGATACGCAGTATTTT.

The CDR3 DNA reads as TGCGCCAGCAGCTTGGGGACATCCTTTAACACTGAAGCTTTCTTT. Translated, it gives CASSLGTSFNTEAFF. V and J are TRBV5-1 and TRBJ1-1, with TRBD1 as a possible D gene (5 bases). Germline values: CDR1 SGHRS, CDR2 YFSETQ. Trimming removed 0 bases at V and 2 bases at J, with 11 bases between. The CDR3 has 15 residues.

This CDR3 reads CAISRDPGGSTDTQYF. The CDR3 region has the DNA TGTGCCATCTCCCGAGATCCGGGGGGGTCCACAGATACGCAGTATTTT. The chain carries TRBV10-3 and TRBJ2-3, with 8 bases matching TRBD2. V shed 8 bases and J 2 bases; nucleotides not matched to a gene: 12. The CDR3 length is 16 residues. Germline V gene sequence: CDR1 ENHRY, CDR2 SYGVKD.

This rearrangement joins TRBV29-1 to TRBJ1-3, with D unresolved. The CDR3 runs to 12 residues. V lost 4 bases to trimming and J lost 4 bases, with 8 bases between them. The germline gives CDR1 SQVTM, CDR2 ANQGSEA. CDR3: CSVVPVGNTIYF. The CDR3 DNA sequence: TGCAGCGTTGTTCCGGTAGGAAACACCATATATTTT.

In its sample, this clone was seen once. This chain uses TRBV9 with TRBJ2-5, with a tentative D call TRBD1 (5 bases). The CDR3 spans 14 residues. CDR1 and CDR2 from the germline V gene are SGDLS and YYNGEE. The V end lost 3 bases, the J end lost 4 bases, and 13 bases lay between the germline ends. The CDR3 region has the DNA TGTGCCAGCAGCGCCAGGGCGGTGGGAGAGACCCAGTACTTC. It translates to CASSARAVGETQYF. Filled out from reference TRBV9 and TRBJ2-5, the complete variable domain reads DSGVTQTPKHLITATGQRVTLRCSPRSGDLSVYWYQQSLDQGLQFLIQYYNGEERAKGNILERFSAQQFPDLHSELNLSSLELGDSALYFCASSARAVGETQYFGPGTRLLVL.

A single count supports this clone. CDR3 amino acids: CASNDRSSTDTQYF. CDR3 bases: TGTGCCAGCAACGACAGGAGTAGCACAGATACGCAGTATTTT. The chain links TRBV7-2 to TRBJ2-3, with D maybe TRBD1 (6 bases). The germline V and J ends were trimmed by 7 bases and 0 bases, with 11 bases remaining between them. The CDR3 runs to 14 residues. Germline CDR1 and CDR2: SGHTA and FQGNSA.

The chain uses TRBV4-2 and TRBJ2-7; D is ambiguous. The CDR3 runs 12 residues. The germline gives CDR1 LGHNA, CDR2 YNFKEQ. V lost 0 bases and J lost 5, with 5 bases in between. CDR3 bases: TGTGCCAGCAGCCAAGACCTCCACGAGCAGTACTTC. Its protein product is CASSQDLHEQYF.

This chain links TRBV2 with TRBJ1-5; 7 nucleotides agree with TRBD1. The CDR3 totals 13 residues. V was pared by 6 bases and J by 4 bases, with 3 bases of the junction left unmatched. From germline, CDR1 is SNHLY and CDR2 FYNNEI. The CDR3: CASRPGQNQPQHF. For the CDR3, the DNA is TGTGCCAGCAGACCGGGACAGAATCAGCCCCAGCATTTT.

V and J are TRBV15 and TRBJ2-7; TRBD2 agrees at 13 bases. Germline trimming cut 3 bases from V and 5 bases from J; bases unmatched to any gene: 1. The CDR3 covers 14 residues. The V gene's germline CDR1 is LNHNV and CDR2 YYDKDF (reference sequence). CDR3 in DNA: TGTGCCACCAGCAGGGGGACTAGCGGGAACGAGCAGTACTTC. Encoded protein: CATSRGTSGNEQYF.

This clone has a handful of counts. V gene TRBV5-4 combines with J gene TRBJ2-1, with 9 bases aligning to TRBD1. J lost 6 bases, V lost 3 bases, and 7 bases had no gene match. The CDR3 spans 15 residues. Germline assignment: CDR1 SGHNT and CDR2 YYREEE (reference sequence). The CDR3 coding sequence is TGTGCCAGCAGCTCAGCCGGGACAGGGCTCAATGAGCAGTTCTTC. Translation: CASSSAGTGLNEQFF.

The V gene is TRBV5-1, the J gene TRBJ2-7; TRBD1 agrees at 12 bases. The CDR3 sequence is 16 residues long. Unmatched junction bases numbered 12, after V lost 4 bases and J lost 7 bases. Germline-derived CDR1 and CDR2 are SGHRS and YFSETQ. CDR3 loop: CASSQRTGQGAGEQYF. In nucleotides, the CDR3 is TGCGCCAGCAGCCAAAGGACGGGACAGGGGGCCGGAGAGCAGTACTTC.

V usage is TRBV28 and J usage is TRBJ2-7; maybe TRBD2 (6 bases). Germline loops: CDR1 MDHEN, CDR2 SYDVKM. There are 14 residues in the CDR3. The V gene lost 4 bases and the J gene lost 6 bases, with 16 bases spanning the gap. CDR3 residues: CASSSLPRGFEQYF. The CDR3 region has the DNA TGTGCCAGCAGTTCGCTACCCCGGGGGTTCGAGCAGTACTTC.

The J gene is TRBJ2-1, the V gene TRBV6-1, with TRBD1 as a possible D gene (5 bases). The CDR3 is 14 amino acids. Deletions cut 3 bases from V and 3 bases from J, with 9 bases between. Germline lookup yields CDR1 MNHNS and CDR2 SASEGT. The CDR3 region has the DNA TGTGCCAGCAGTGACTTGACAGTCTACAATGAGCAGTTCTTC. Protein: CASSDLTVYNEQFF.

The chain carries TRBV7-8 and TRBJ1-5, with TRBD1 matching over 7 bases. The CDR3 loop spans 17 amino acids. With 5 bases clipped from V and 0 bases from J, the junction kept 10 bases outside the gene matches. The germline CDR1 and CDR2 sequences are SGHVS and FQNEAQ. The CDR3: CASSHQPGQYSNQPQHF. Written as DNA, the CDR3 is TGTGCCAGCAGCCACCAGCCGGGACAGTATAGCAATCAGCCCCAGCATTTT.

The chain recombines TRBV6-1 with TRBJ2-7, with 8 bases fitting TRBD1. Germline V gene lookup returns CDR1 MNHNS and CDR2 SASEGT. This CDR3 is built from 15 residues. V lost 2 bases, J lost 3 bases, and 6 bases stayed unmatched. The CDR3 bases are TGTGCCAGCAGTGAACGGTGGACAGGGAACTACGAGCAGTACTTC. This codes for CASSERWTGNYEQYF.

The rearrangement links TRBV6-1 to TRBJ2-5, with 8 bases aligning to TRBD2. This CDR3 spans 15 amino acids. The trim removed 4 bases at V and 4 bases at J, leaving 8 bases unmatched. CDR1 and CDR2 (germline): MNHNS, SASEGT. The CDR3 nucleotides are TGTGCCAGCAGTGCAGCTAGCGGGCCTTTAGAGACCCAGTACTTC. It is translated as CASSAASGPLETQYF.

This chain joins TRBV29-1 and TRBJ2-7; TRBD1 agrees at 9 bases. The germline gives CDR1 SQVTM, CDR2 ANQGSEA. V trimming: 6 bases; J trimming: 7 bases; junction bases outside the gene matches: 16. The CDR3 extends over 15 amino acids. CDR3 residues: CSVLAPGQGRWEQYF. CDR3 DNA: TGCAGCGTCCTTGCCCCGGGACAGGGTCGTTGGGAGCAGTACTTC.

CDR3 sequence reads: CASSSTGTAGSPLHF. The CDR3 nucleotides are TGTGCCAGCTCATCGACAGGGACGGCCGGTTCACCCCTCCACTTT. The chain uses TRBV19 and TRBJ1-6; 7 positions agree with TRBD1. Looked up from germline, CDR1 is LNHDA and CDR2 is SQIVND (reference sequence). The CDR3 totals 15 residues. V lost 9 bases and J lost 9; bases outside the gene matches: 14.

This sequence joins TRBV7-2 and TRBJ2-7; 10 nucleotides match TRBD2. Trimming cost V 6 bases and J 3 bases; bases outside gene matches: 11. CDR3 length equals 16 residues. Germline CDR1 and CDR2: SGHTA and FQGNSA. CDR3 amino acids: CASRSQGASGSYEQYF. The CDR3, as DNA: TGTGCCAGCAGATCCCAGGGGGCTAGCGGGAGCTACGAGCAGTACTTC.